The 27 T cell receptor beta chains given below trace back to one sample, sequenced in a study of T-cell reconstitution after alpha-beta-depleted transplantation in children. Construction of the TCRbeta library involved unique molecular identifiers. Using its own MiXCR run on the PCR reads, TCRdb lists one record per CDR3 protein. Of about 900,000 distinct CDR3 sequences in the sample, roughly 31% are singletons; the top ten hold over 25%. Source: PBMCs, mostly from graft donor cells, taken 360 days after TCRalphabeta/CD19-depleted stem cell transplant. The source of these receptors is a boy under two years old who had a stem cell transplant for SCID, so the T cells may come from the graft donor.

V usage is TRBV5-1 and J usage is TRBJ1-5, with D possibly matching TRBD1 (5 bases). This CDR3 spans 19 amino acids. CDR1 SGHRS and CDR2 YFSETQ come from the germline V gene. Trimming took off 0 bases at V and 5 bases at J, with 24 bases between the two ends. As DNA, the CDR3 is TGCGCCAGCAGCTTGGAACTTGTGTGGGACGGTAGGGGAGATCAGCCCCAGCATTTT. Its protein product is CASSLELVWDGRGDQPQHF.

This sequence joins TRBV28 and TRBJ2-1, with no clear D. The germline V gene encodes CDR1 MDHEN and CDR2 SYDVKM. The CDR3 runs 13 residues. Trimming shortened V by 3 bases and J by 2 bases, and 5 bases separated the two germline ends. The CDR3 DNA is TGTGCCAGCAGTTTGCTTCCCTACAATGAGCAGTTCTTC. Protein sequence: CASSLLPYNEQFF.

This clonotype was seen more than once but under ten times. The rearrangement joins TRBV5-1 to TRBJ2-1, with 8 bases that match TRBD2. V was pared by 5 bases and J by 10 bases, with 8 bases of the junction left unmatched. CDR1 and CDR2 from the germline V gene are SGHRS and YFSETQ. The CDR3 runs 13 residues. The CDR3, as DNA: TGCGCCAGCAGTATCCTGGGCGGGGGGGAGCAGTTCTTC. Its protein is CASSILGGGEQFF.

This clonotype showed up just a few times. This rearrangement joins TRBV7-2 to TRBJ2-3, with D unclear. Germline-derived CDR1 and CDR2 are SGHTA and FQGNSA. Trimming took off 5 bases at V and 4 bases at J, with 13 bases between the two ends. This CDR3 has 14 amino acids. DNA of the CDR3: TGTGCCAGCAGCGACCTAGTTGTCGCAGATACGCAGTATTTT. Translating gives CASSDLVVADTQYF.

The chain has TRBV12-3 or TRBV12-4 and TRBJ1-1; maybe TRBD1 (5 bases). The length of the CDR3 is 15 residues. V lost 7 bases, J lost 4 bases, and 19 bases lay in between. In DNA, the CDR3 is TGTGCCAGCACCCCCACCAGGGTCAGGAGCACTGAAGCTTTCTTT. This sequence encodes CASTPTRVRSTEAFF.

The V and J genes are TRBV2 and TRBJ2-3; 10 nucleotides agree with TRBD2. The CDR3 is 15 amino acids. CDR1 SNHLY and CDR2 FYNNEI come from the germline V gene. The trim removed 6 bases at V and 1 base at J, leaving 4 bases unmatched. CDR3 protein: CASRIGLAGTDTQYF. The CDR3 nucleotides are TGTGCCAGCAGAATAGGACTAGCGGGCACAGATACGCAGTATTTT.

This clonotype was detected a few times. The chain combines TRBV15 with TRBJ2-7; D unresolved. This CDR3 has 13 amino acids. CDR1 is LNHNV and CDR2 is YYDKDF in the germline V gene (reference sequence). V was clipped by 1 base and J by 2 bases, with 6 bases between them. The CDR3 loop is CATSRGGPYEQYF. The CDR3 nucleotides read TGTGCCACCAGCAGAGGAGGCCCCTACGAGCAGTACTTC.

This clonotype was detected only a few times. The gene calls are TRBV2 and TRBJ1-1; a weak D match, TRBD1 (5 bases). The CDR3 consists of 13 residues. Germline-derived CDR1 and CDR2 are SNHLY and FYNNEI. V lost 8 bases and J 3 bases, leaving 13 bases between the germline ends. The CDR3 DNA reads TGTGCCAGCTATGCCAGGGCAGACACTGAAGCTTTCTTT. This encodes CASYARADTEAFF.

This clonotype was seen a few times. The chain combines TRBV28 with TRBJ2-5; D remains unclear. The CDR3 is 11 amino acids. Trimming removed 3 bases at V and 7 bases at J, with 6 bases between. In germline, CDR1 is MDHEN, CDR2 SYDVKM. The CDR3 loop is CASSLHGTQYF. The CDR3, as DNA: TGTGCCAGCAGTTTGCACGGGACCCAGTACTTC.

The chain is built from TRBV3-1 and TRBJ1-2; possible D gene TRBD1, 5 bases. CDR1 is LGHDT, CDR2 YNNKEL, per germline (reference sequence). Trimming removed 1 base at V and 1 base at J, with 13 bases between. This CDR3 is 16 amino acids long. The CDR3 sequence is CASSQGGTSGNYGYTF. As DNA, the CDR3 is TGTGCCAGCAGCCAAGGCGGGACGTCGGGTAACTATGGCTACACCTTC.

This clonotype was observed a few times. This chain links TRBV12-3 or TRBV12-4 with TRBJ2-7; D might be TRBD2 (7 bases). The CDR3 runs to 15 residues. Trimming removed 7 bases from V and 1 base from J, with 17 bases in between. This chain's CDR3 is CASTNMAGASYEQYF. DNA for the CDR3: TGTGCCAGCACGAATATGGCGGGGGCTTCCTACGAGCAGTACTTC.

This clonotype was counted ten times or more. This chain connects TRBV3-1 to TRBJ2-7; TRBD2 agrees at 9 bases. V was clipped by 4 bases and J by 3 bases; unmatched bases: 10. Germline CDR1 and CDR2: LGHDT and YNNKEL (reference sequence). The CDR3 has 16 amino acids. The CDR3 nucleotides read TGTGCCAGCAGCCCATGGCCCTCTAGCGGGATCTACGAGCAGTACTTC. Protein sequence: CASSPWPSSGIYEQYF.

This chain uses TRBV12-3 or TRBV12-4 with TRBJ2-2; 7 bases are shared with TRBD2. The CDR3 has 16 amino acids. V shed 2 bases and J 3 bases; nucleotides not matched to a gene: 6. CDR3 DNA: TGTGCCAGCAGTTTATATTCGGGGGGACACACCGGGGAGCTGTTTTTT. Translation: CASSLYSGGHTGELFF.

The sample holds a few counts of this clonotype. The chain links TRBV5-1 to TRBJ2-1, with 11 bases identical to TRBD2. Trimming removed 4 bases from V and 10 bases from J; junction bases left unmatched: 13. This CDR3 spans 16 amino acids. The germline V gene has CDR1 SGHRS and CDR2 YFSETQ. The DNA of the CDR3 is TGCGCCAGCAGCGCAACTGGCGGGCTAGCGGGGGGAGAGCAGTTCTTC. Translation gives CASSATGGLAGGEQFF.

The J gene is TRBJ2-2, the V gene TRBV11-2; TRBD2 aligns across 12 bases. V lost 4 bases and J lost 5; bases outside the gene matches: 5. The germline V gene has CDR1 SGHAT and CDR2 FQNNGV. CDR3 size: 16 residues. The DNA for the CDR3 is TGTGCCAGCAGCTCTCTAGCGGGGGGGCGAACCGGGGAGCTGTTTTTT. Its translation is CASSSLAGGRTGELFF.

DNA for the CDR3: TGTGCCAGCAGCTTAGGGCAGCGGGCGAGCGAAAAACTGTTTTTT. Translation: CASSLGQRASEKLFF. V is TRBV7-9 and J is TRBJ1-4, with no clear D. CDR1 is SEHNR and CDR2 is FQNEAQ in the germline V gene (reference sequence). Trimming cost V 1 base and J 8 bases, with 14 bases left between them. This CDR3 has 15 amino acids.

This clonotype was found a few times. The chain combines TRBV7-3 with TRBJ1-2, with D unclear. The CDR3 spans 16 residues. V lost 2 bases to trimming and J lost 7 bases, with 20 bases between them. Germline values: CDR1 SGHTA, CDR2 FQGTGA. Here the CDR3 DNA reads TGTGCCAGCAGCTTATCGCCAGGCAGCTCCCCGCGTGGCTACACCTTC. Translated, it gives CASSLSPGSSPRGYTF.

This clonotype occurred many times. This chain links TRBV10-3 with TRBJ2-1; 7 bases are shared with TRBD1. CDR1 is ENHRY and CDR2 is SYGVKD in the germline V gene. The V segment lost 4 bases and the J segment 8 bases; nucleotides outside the gene matches: 8. This CDR3 is built from 14 residues. The CDR3 is CAISGAADRDEQFF. The CDR3 DNA sequence: TGTGCCATCAGTGGGGCCGCAGACAGGGATGAGCAGTTCTTC.

The sample holds one count of this clonotype. V is TRBV4-2 and J is TRBJ2-3, with D hard to call. From germline, CDR1 is LGHNA and CDR2 YNFKEQ. The CDR3 is 20 amino acids. The V end lost 3 bases, the J end lost 2 bases, and 27 bases lay between the germline ends. CDR3 protein: CASSQDASTLSRAFTDTQYF. Here the CDR3 DNA reads TGTGCCAGCAGCCAGGACGCCTCTACCTTGTCCCGCGCTTTCACAGATACGCAGTATTTT.

The chain employs TRBV28 and TRBJ1-1; D gene uncertain. The germline CDR1 and CDR2 sequences are MDHEN and SYDVKM. V was pared by 3 bases and J by 0 bases, with 8 bases between. The CDR3 has 14 amino acids. CDR3 residues: CASSLLTMNTEAFF. The CDR3 DNA reads as TGTGCCAGCAGTTTGCTAACTATGAACACTGAAGCTTTCTTT.

This rearrangement joins TRBV27 to TRBJ2-1; D may be TRBD1 or TRBD2 (6 bases each). This CDR3 comprises 17 residues. Germline CDR1 reads MNHEY; CDR2 reads SMNVEV (reference sequence). The V and J ends lost 6 bases and 2 bases respectively, with 20 bases between them. CDR3 loop: CASSSEGRGAPYNEQFF. CDR3 nucleotide sequence: TGTGCCAGCAGCTCCGAGGGAAGGGGGGCCCCCTACAATGAGCAGTTCTTC.

This clonotype was observed a handful of times. This chain links TRBV25-1 with TRBJ2-7; 10 positions match TRBD1. The CDR3 is 16 residues long. The trim removed 3 bases at V and 3 bases at J, leaving 8 bases unmatched. Germline V lookup: CDR1 MGHDK, CDR2 SYGVNS. The CDR3 coding sequence is TGTGCCAGCAGTGACCTCCGGGACAGGGGAAACTACGAGCAGTACTTC. Protein: CASSDLRDRGNYEQYF.

This chain uses TRBV7-2 with TRBJ2-3, with 7 bases aligning to TRBD1. The V segment lost 3 bases and the J segment 2 bases; nucleotides outside the gene matches: 11. Germline V gives CDR1 SGHTA, CDR2 FQGNSA. The CDR3 contains 17 residues. CDR3 sequence reads: CASSFRPQGGYTDTQYF. CDR3 nucleotides: TGTGCCAGCAGCTTTCGCCCACAAGGGGGCTACACAGATACGCAGTATTTT.

This clonotype was seen a few times. The chain employs TRBV7-8 and TRBJ2-3; D not certain. The V end lost 0 bases, the J end lost 11 bases, and 12 bases lay between the germline ends. Germline CDR1 and CDR2: SGHVS and FQNEAQ. CDR3 length equals 13 residues. This chain's CDR3 is CASSLALAQGQYF. DNA for the CDR3: TGTGCCAGCAGCTTAGCCTTAGCACAAGGGCAGTATTTT. The whole variable domain, remainder taken from reference TRBV7-8 and TRBJ2-3, is GAGVSQSPRYKVAKRGQDVALRCDPISGHVSLFWYQQALGQGPEFLTYFQNEAQLDKSGLPSDRFFAERPEGSVSTLKIQRTQQEDSAVYLCASSLALAQGQYFGPGTRLTVL.

This rearrangement joins TRBV7-6 to TRBJ1-1; D is ambiguous. With 4 bases removed from V and 0 bases from J, the gap between germline ends came to 9 bases. Germline loops: CDR1 SGHVS, CDR2 FNYEAQ. The CDR3 runs 14 residues. The DNA of the CDR3 is TGTGCCAGCAGCTCAGGACTGATGAACACTGAAGCTTTCTTT. Translated, it gives CASSSGLMNTEAFF.

This clonotype was detected only a few times. This chain connects TRBV14 to TRBJ2-5; 8 bases line up with TRBD1. V lost 4 bases to trimming and J lost 5 bases; unmatched junction nucleotides: 12. CDR3 size: 16 residues. Germline CDR1 is SGHDN and CDR2 is FVKESK. CDR3 residues: CASSPRTGSAWETQYF. The CDR3 DNA follows: TGTGCCAGCAGCCCCCGGACAGGGTCGGCATGGGAGACCCAGTACTTC.

V and J are TRBV28 and TRBJ1-1; D is ambiguous. The V and J ends lost 2 bases and 4 bases respectively, with 11 bases between them. CDR3 length: 14 residues. Germline-derived CDR1 and CDR2 are MDHEN and SYDVKM. The CDR3 region is CASSLVGLSTEAFF. CDR3 sequence (DNA): TGTGCCAGCAGTTTAGTCGGGTTGAGCACTGAAGCTTTCTTT.